A single TCR beta chain is shown here with its context. Its target is unknown. The data were taken from a study of PD-1 blockade in classical Hodgkin lymphoma. In every patient, relapse followed autologous stem cell transplantation, while exposure to brentuximab vedotin differed. Study outcomes and limitations: Compared with healthy donors, newly diagnosed patients reportedly showed lower baseline TCR diversity.

Profiled with immunoSEQ multiplex PCR; TCRdb holds only in-frame clones, not every one. The sample yields 25,000 to 30,000 clones, roughly 71% seen once. Germline CDR1 SGHTA, CDR2 FQGTGA. The CDR3 loop spans 14 amino acids. Trimming left V 5 bases short and J 5 bases short, with 15 bases between. The sample here was peripheral blood mononuclear cells (PBMCs), taken before the second cycle of nivolumab. The genes are TRBV7-3 and TRBJ2-5; D unresolved. The clonotype was recovered from a human donor with classical Hodgkin lymphoma. Written as DNA, the CDR3 is TGTGCCAGCAGCATAGGTGGGTCTTCGGAGACCCAGTACTTC. The encoded protein is CASSIGGSSETQYF.